This T cell receptor beta chain was identified in a study of shared clonotypes between healthy human individuals. CD45RO-negative, CCR7-positively selected cells formed the naive CD8 fraction, excluding terminally differentiated effector memory CD45RA+ cells. Sequencing used immunoSEQ multiplex PCR; TCRdb keeps in-frame clones, though not all of them. Of about 1,900,000 clones in the sample, less than 95% were seen once. This CDR3 region has 16 residues. CDR1 and CDR2 (germline): MNHEY, SMNVEV (reference sequence). V trimming: 5 bases; J trimming: 4 bases; junction bases outside the gene matches: 10.

The sequence derives from a man between 18 and 29 years old in good health. V is TRBV27 and J is TRBJ2-3; 9 positions match TRBD1. Material: naive CD8+ T cells sorted from blood. CDR3 coding DNA: TGTGCCAGCAGTCTATGGACAGGGGTGCGAGCAGATACGCAGTATTTT. Translation gives CASSLWTGVRADTQYF.